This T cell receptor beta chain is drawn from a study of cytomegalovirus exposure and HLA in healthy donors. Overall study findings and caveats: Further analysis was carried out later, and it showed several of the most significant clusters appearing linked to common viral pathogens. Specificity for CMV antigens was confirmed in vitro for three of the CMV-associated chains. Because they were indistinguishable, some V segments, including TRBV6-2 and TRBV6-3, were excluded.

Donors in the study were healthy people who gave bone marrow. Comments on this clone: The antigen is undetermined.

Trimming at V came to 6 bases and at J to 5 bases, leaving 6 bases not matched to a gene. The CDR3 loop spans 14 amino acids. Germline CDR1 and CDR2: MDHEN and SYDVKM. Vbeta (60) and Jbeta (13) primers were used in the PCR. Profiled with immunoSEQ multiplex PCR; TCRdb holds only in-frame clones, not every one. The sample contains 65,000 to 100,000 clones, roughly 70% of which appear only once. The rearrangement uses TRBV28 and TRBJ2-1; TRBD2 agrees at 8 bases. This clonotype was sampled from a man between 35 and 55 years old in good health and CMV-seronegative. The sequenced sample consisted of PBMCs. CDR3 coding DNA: TGTGCCAGCAGGGGACTAGACGGAAACAATGAGCAGTTCTTC. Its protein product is CASRGLDGNNEQFF.